One sample yielded the 23 T cell receptor beta chains listed below, sequenced in a study of T-cell memory formation after mild COVID-19. TCRdb analysed the 5' RACE reads with MiXCR anew, one entry per CDR3 protein. The table records approximately 100,000 distinct CDR3 sequences, 25% of them present only once. The specimen was PBMCs or a T cell subset sorted from them (not recorded which). These TCRs come from a man between 18 and 35 years old who had mild COVID-19 (a few samples of this study predate the infection). Cell type and time point are not known.

CDR3 amino acids: CASSLRASGSAGELFF. The DNA of the CDR3 is TGTGCCAGCAGCTTGCGGGCTAGCGGGTCGGCCGGGGAGCTGTTTTTT. J is TRBJ2-2 and V is TRBV5-6, with 8 nucleotides matching TRBD2. The CDR3 has 16 amino acids. The J segment lost 6 bases and the V segment lost 1 base, leaving 8 bases of the junction unmatched. Germline assignment: CDR1 SGHDT and CDR2 YYEEEE.

This clonotype has more than one count but fewer than ten. V and J are TRBV7-2 and TRBJ1-1, with D possibly TRBD1 on 5 matching bases. Trimming pared 3 bases from V and 6 bases from J, leaving 17 bases between. There are 15 residues in the CDR3. Germline V gene sequence: CDR1 SGHTA, CDR2 FQGNSA. The CDR3 is CASSLRDVPDAEAFF. The CDR3 region has the DNA TGTGCCAGCAGCTTGAGGGACGTACCGGACGCTGAAGCTTTCTTT.

The chain employs TRBV7-9 and TRBJ1-1, with D possibly being TRBD1 (6 bases). In germline, CDR1 is SEHNR, CDR2 FQNEAQ (reference sequence). With 4 bases removed from V and 2 bases from J, the gap between germline ends came to 11 bases. This CDR3 is 14 amino acids long. CDR3 nucleotides: TGTGCCAGCAGCTCCCCGACAGGCAACACTGAAGCTTTCTTT. Its protein product is CASSSPTGNTEAFF.

The CDR3 DNA sequence: TGTGCCAGCGGCGACAGGGACGGCTACACCTTC. Translated, it gives CASGDRDGYTF. V is TRBV7-8 and J is TRBJ1-2; 7 bases map to TRBD1. J lost 8 bases, V lost 8 bases, and 5 bases had no gene match. CDR1 is SGHVS, CDR2 FQNEAQ, per germline. This CDR3 is built from 11 residues.

The chain has TRBV5-6 and TRBJ2-3; TRBD2 matches at 15 bases. Germline CDR1 reads SGHDT; CDR2 reads YYEEEE. The CDR3 runs to 17 residues. The trim removed 4 bases at V and 0 bases at J, leaving 3 bases unmatched. For the CDR3, the DNA is TGTGCCAGCAGCGGACTAGCGGGGGGGTATAGCACAGATACGCAGTATTTT. The encoded protein is CASSGLAGGYSTDTQYF.

This clonotype showed up just a few times. The rearrangement joins TRBV4-1 to TRBJ2-4; possible D gene TRBD1, 6 bases. V was trimmed by 4 bases and J by 3 bases, leaving 13 bases between them. From germline, CDR1 is MGHRA and CDR2 YSYEKL. The CDR3 has 15 amino acids. CDR3 amino acids: CASSPFSTGKNIQYF. In nucleotides, the CDR3 is TGCGCCAGCAGCCCGTTTTCGACAGGCAAAAACATTCAGTACTTC.

This clonotype was observed a few times. V and J are TRBV7-3 and TRBJ2-3; 7 bases agree with TRBD1. The CDR3 contains 14 residues. Germline values: CDR1 SGHTA, CDR2 FQGTGA. Trimming cost V 5 bases and J 1 base; bases outside gene matches: 3. The CDR3 sequence is CASSPQGGTDTQYF. The CDR3 nucleotides read TGTGCCAGCAGCCCCCAGGGGGGCACAGATACGCAGTATTTT. Using reference TRBV7-3 and TRBJ2-3 for the parts outside the CDR3, the full variable domain is GAGVSQTPSNKVTEKGKYVELRCDPISGHTALYWYRQSLGQGPEFLIYFQGTGAADDSGLPNDRFFAVRPEGSVSTLKIQRTERGDSAVYLCASSPQGGTDTQYFGPGTRLTVL.

V usage is TRBV6-5 and J usage is TRBJ1-4, with D perhaps matching TRBD1 (5 bases). The CDR3 covers 13 residues. CDR1 is MNHEY, CDR2 SVGAGI, per germline. The germline V and J ends were trimmed by 2 bases and 7 bases, with 8 bases remaining between them. The chain's CDR3 is CASSYRGGEKLFF. The CDR3 region has the DNA TGTGCCAGCAGTTACAGGGGAGGTGAAAAACTGTTTTTT.

This rearrangement joins TRBV10-3 to TRBJ2-1; the D is unclear. Per the germline V gene, CDR1 is ENHRY and CDR2 is SYGVKD. This CDR3 has 15 amino acids. The V end lost 6 bases, the J end lost 0 bases, and 12 bases lay between the germline ends. The CDR3 is CAISPGAHSYNEQFF. The CDR3 region has the DNA TGTGCCATCAGCCCCGGCGCTCACTCCTACAATGAGCAGTTCTTC.

V gene TRBV10-3 combines with J gene TRBJ1-2; D is unresolved. Germline CDR1 reads ENHRY; CDR2 reads SYGVKD. V lost 3 bases and J lost 3, with 8 bases in between. The CDR3 sequence is 13 residues long. CDR3: CAISESADYGYTF. The CDR3 DNA sequence: TGTGCCATCAGTGAATCGGCGGACTATGGCTACACCTTC.

This chain uses TRBV5-1 with TRBJ2-1, with D possibly TRBD2 on 6 matching bases. CDR3 size: 15 residues. Deletions cut 3 bases from V and 3 bases from J, with 13 bases between. CDR1 and CDR2 from the germline V gene are SGHRS and YFSETQ. The CDR3 reads CASSSRDGSYNEQFF. The CDR3 DNA is TGCGCCAGCAGCTCCCGGGACGGGAGCTACAATGAGCAGTTCTTC.

This clonotype was picked up a small number of times. CDR3: CASSPSRGVNQPQHF. CDR3 coding DNA: TGCGCCAGCAGCCCTTCCAGGGGGGTCAACCAGCCCCAGCATTTT. The chain combines TRBV4-1 with TRBJ1-5; 7 bases line up with TRBD1. Germline V gives CDR1 MGHRA, CDR2 YSYEKL. The V gene end was trimmed by 4 bases and the J gene end by 7 bases; junction bases not matched to a gene: 10. The length of the CDR3 is 15 residues.

The chain couples TRBV29-1 to TRBJ2-2; D may be TRBD2 (5 bases). CDR1 is SQVTM, CDR2 ANQGSEA, per germline. CDR3 length equals 13 residues. V was pared by 4 bases and J by 4 bases, with 10 bases between. The DNA for the CDR3 is TGCAGCGTTGCACTAGTTCTCACCGGGGAGCTGTTTTTT. Protein: CSVALVLTGELFF.

This clonotype showed up just a few times. The CDR3 region has the DNA TGTGCCAGCAGCTTAAGGGGACTTGGAGAGACCCAGTACTTC. Translation: CASSLRGLGETQYF. The V call is TRBV7-2, the J call TRBJ2-5; a possible D gene is TRBD2 (6 bases). V shed 2 bases and J shed 4 bases, with 11 bases lying between them. Germline assignment: CDR1 SGHTA and CDR2 FQGNSA. The length of the CDR3 is 14 residues.

In its sample, this clonotype is medium-sized. The gene calls are TRBV14 and TRBJ2-7; D is unresolved. V shed 3 bases and J shed 0 bases, with 3 bases lying between them. Germline V gives CDR1 SGHDN, CDR2 FVKESK. The CDR3 covers 12 residues. CDR3 nucleotides: TGTGCCAGCAGCCATAGCTCCTACGAGCAGTACGTC. It translates to CASSHSSYEQYV.

This sequence joins TRBV4-2 and TRBJ2-2; D is undetermined. The germline V gene encodes CDR1 LGHNA and CDR2 YNFKEQ. Deletions cut 0 bases from V and 5 bases from J, with 10 bases between. This CDR3 comprises 15 residues. The CDR3: CASSQDGYPTGELFF. The CDR3 DNA reads as TGTGCCAGCAGCCAAGATGGCTACCCGACCGGGGAGCTGTTTTTT.

This clonotype was seen a handful of times. The chain uses TRBV7-9 and TRBJ2-5; D may correspond to TRBD1 or TRBD2 (5 bases each). CDR1 and CDR2 from the germline V gene are SEHNR and FQNEAQ (reference sequence). Trimming removed 1 base at V and 2 bases at J, with 11 bases between. The CDR3 is 15 amino acids. CDR3 loop: CASSLGGVGQETQYF. CDR3 nucleotide sequence: TGTGCCAGCAGCTTAGGAGGGGTCGGACAAGAGACCCAGTACTTC.

CDR3 sequence: CASGLQVNTEAFF. CDR3 DNA: TGTGCCAGCGGCCTACAGGTGAACACTGAAGCTTTCTTT. The rearrangement uses TRBV6-2 or TRBV6-3 and TRBJ1-1; perhaps TRBD1 as D (5 bases). Germline V gene data show CDR1 as MNHEY and CDR2 as SVGEGT. The CDR3 runs to 13 residues. Trimming removed 8 bases at V and 0 bases at J, with 10 bases between.

This clonotype was found a few times. This chain joins TRBV6-2 or TRBV6-3 and TRBJ2-7; 7 nucleotides align to TRBD1. In germline, CDR1 is MNHEY, CDR2 SVGEGT. The CDR3 contains 15 residues. Unmatched junction bases numbered 8, after V lost 0 bases and J lost 6 bases. CDR3 in DNA: TGTGCCAGCAGTTACTCGACTGCGGACAGGCGCGAGCAGTACGTC. Encoded protein: CASSYSTADRREQYV.

The V call is TRBV4-1, the J call TRBJ2-1; tentatively, D is TRBD2 (6 bases). Germline assignment: CDR1 MGHRA and CDR2 YSYEKL. This CDR3 has 15 amino acids. Deletions cut 5 bases from V and 9 bases from J, with 20 bases between. The CDR3 loop reads CASSATAGFKGEQFF. The DNA of the CDR3 is TGCGCCAGCAGCGCAACGGCGGGGTTTAAGGGTGAGCAGTTCTTC.

This clonotype was recorded many times. The chain joins TRBV6-4 to TRBJ2-1; 7 bases match TRBD1. This CDR3 spans 13 amino acids. Losses at the gene ends were 0 bases for V and 7 bases for J; bases not matched to a gene: 0. In germline, CDR1 is MRHNA, CDR2 SNTAGT. DNA for the CDR3: TGTGCCAGCAGTGACTCGGACAGGAATGAGCAGTTCTTC. This encodes CASSDSDRNEQFF.

The gene calls are TRBV5-6 and TRBJ2-7; D gene uncertain. CDR3 length equals 14 residues. V was pared by 0 bases and J by 5 bases, with 12 bases between. Germline CDR1 is SGHDT and CDR2 is YYEEEE. The CDR3 bases are TGTGCCAGCAGCTTGGAATTCGATGTTCACGAGCAGTACTTC. Protein: CASSLEFDVHEQYF.

The chain joins TRBV5-1 to TRBJ1-1; TRBD1 is a possible D gene (6 bases). The CDR3 is made up of 15 amino acids. CDR1 is SGHRS, CDR2 YFSETQ, per germline. With 1 base removed from V and 1 base from J, the gap between germline ends came to 11 bases. CDR3: CASSLSRGSNTEAFF. For the CDR3, the DNA is TGCGCCAGCAGCTTGAGCAGGGGCTCGAACACTGAAGCTTTCTTT.